A single sample is the source of the 27 T cell receptor beta chains below, sequenced in a study of OX40 agonist ivuxolimab in advanced cancers. Some clones are missing from TCRdb's copy, which holds only in-frame ones; the method was immunoSEQ multiplex PCR. The sample lists roughly 60,000 clones; roughly 80% were seen once. Specimen: CD4+ or CD8+ T cells sorted from blood, collected in a trial of the OX40 agonist ivuxolimab. These TCRs come from an adult with an advanced solid tumor such as melanoma, head and neck, liver or kidney cancer.

The V and J genes are TRBV2 and TRBJ2-7, with 7 bases that match TRBD1. Germline V CDR1 and CDR2: SNHLY, FYNNEI. The ends lost 3 bases at V and 0 bases at J; junction bases unmatched: 5. The CDR3 consists of 15 residues. The CDR3 reads CASSEDRGLSYEQYF. CDR3 DNA: TGTGCCAGCAGTGAGGATAGGGGGCTCTCCTACGAGCAGTACTTC.

V is TRBV5-6 and J is TRBJ2-1; D remains unclear. Germline V gives CDR1 SGHDT, CDR2 YYEEEE. This CDR3 has 16 residues. V was pared by 1 base and J by 8 bases, with 19 bases between. CDR3 residues: CASSLTAVLNVDEQFF. CDR3 bases: TGTGCCAGCAGCTTGACTGCGGTTCTTAATGTGGATGAGCAGTTCTTC.

The V and J genes are TRBV7-2 and TRBJ1-2; D may be TRBD1 (6 bases). The V gene's germline CDR1 is SGHTA and CDR2 FQGNSA. Deletions cut 8 bases from V and 1 base from J, with 14 bases between. The CDR3 consists of 14 residues. CDR3 region: CASVRDNLNYGYTF. In nucleotides, the CDR3 is TGTGCCAGCGTCAGGGACAATCTTAACTATGGCTACACCTTC.

The J gene is TRBJ2-2, the V gene TRBV19; D tentatively reads TRBD1 or TRBD2 (5 bases each). This CDR3 contains 15 residues. V was clipped by 5 bases and J by 4 bases, with 14 bases between them. CDR1 and CDR2 from the germline V gene are LNHDA and SQIVND (reference sequence). The CDR3 sequence: CASSPVGGFTGELFF. For the CDR3, the DNA is TGTGCCAGTAGTCCCGTTGGGGGATTCACCGGGGAGCTGTTTTTT.

The chain uses TRBV4-1 and TRBJ1-2; D may be TRBD1 (5 bases). The germline V and J ends were trimmed by 7 bases and 1 base, with 13 bases remaining between them. The CDR3 is 14 residues long. Germline CDR1 is MGHRA and CDR2 is YSYEKL. The CDR3 protein is CASTPRDHNYGYTF. The CDR3 DNA reads TGCGCCAGCACCCCCCGGGACCATAACTATGGCTACACCTTC.

The chain is built from TRBV7-9 and TRBJ2-4; D may be TRBD1 (6 bases). The CDR3 is made up of 14 amino acids. Germline values: CDR1 SEHNR, CDR2 FQNEAQ (reference sequence). V was clipped by 5 bases and J by 9 bases, with 17 bases between them. This CDR3 is CASSPRQVQGIQYF. CDR3 nucleotide sequence: TGTGCCAGCAGCCCAAGACAGGTGCAAGGCATTCAGTACTTC.

This chain uses TRBV11-3 with TRBJ2-7; 13 bases match TRBD2. The CDR3 spans 16 residues. CDR1 SGHNT and CDR2 YENEEA come from the germline V gene. Losses at the gene ends were 1 base for V and 2 bases for J; bases not matched to a gene: 2. CDR3 protein: CASSLGGTSGAYEQYV. DNA for the CDR3: TGTGCCAGCAGCTTAGGGGGGACTAGCGGGGCCTACGAGCAGTACGTC.

The chain combines TRBV2 with TRBJ2-2; the D is unclear. The CDR3 totals 12 residues. The V end lost 7 bases, the J end lost 8 bases, and 11 bases lay between the germline ends. The germline gives CDR1 SNHLY, CDR2 FYNNEI. CDR3 in DNA: TGTGCCAGCACCGGGTCCGGGGGGGAGCTGTTTTTT. Translated, it gives CASTGSGGELFF.

This clone was counted a single time. This same CDR3 is encoded by further DNA sequences in the sample. The chain couples TRBV11-1 to TRBJ2-5; no reliable D call. Trimming left V 3 bases short and J 5 bases short, with 10 bases between. CDR1 is SGHAT, CDR2 FQDESV, per germline (reference sequence). CDR3 length equals 13 residues. CDR3 nucleotides: TGTGCCAGCAGCTTCGGCAGCCAGGAGACCCAGTACTTC. Its translation: CASSFGSQETQYF.

V usage is TRBV18 and J usage is TRBJ1-1, with D possibly being TRBD1 (6 bases). Trimming stripped 2 bases from V and 4 bases from J, with 8 bases between. CDR3 size: 13 residues. Germline loops: CDR1 KGHSH, CDR2 LQKENI. This CDR3 is CASSPSQGTEAFF. CDR3 sequence (DNA): TGTGCCAGCTCACCATCACAGGGCACTGAAGCTTTCTTT.

The V call is TRBV18, the J call TRBJ2-2; 8 bases align to TRBD1. CDR3 length: 15 amino acids. Germline CDR1 reads KGHSH; CDR2 reads LQKENI. Trimming at V came to 6 bases and at J to 4 bases, leaving 7 bases not matched to a gene. CDR3 DNA sequence: TGTGCCAGCTCCGGACAGGGAGTTGGCACCGGGGAGCTGTTTTTT. The encoded protein is CASSGQGVGTGELFF.

The chain has TRBV7-9 and TRBJ1-2; D remains ambiguous. This CDR3 is built from 15 residues. Germline V gene data show CDR1 as SEHNR and CDR2 as FQNEAQ (reference sequence). Trimming stripped 7 bases from V and 3 bases from J, with 18 bases between. The DNA for the CDR3 is TGTGCCAGCATCCTATACCCCGGATGGGACTATGGCTACACCTTC. This gives the protein CASILYPGWDYGYTF.

V gene TRBV9 combines with J gene TRBJ2-3; D is ambiguous. Per the germline V gene, CDR1 is SGDLS and CDR2 is YYNGEE. Trimming removed 1 base at V and 6 bases at J, with 12 bases between. The CDR3 extends over 14 amino acids. CDR3 nucleotide sequence: TGTGCCAGCAGCGTAACGACTCCCCCGGATACGCAGTATTTT. Protein: CASSVTTPPDTQYF.

In this sample, this clone turned up a few times. V gene TRBV15 combines with J gene TRBJ2-1; 7 bases fit TRBD1. This CDR3 is built from 14 residues. The junction had 5 bases not matched to a gene; V was cut back by 5 bases and J by 4 bases. Germline CDR1 LNHNV, CDR2 YYDKDF (reference sequence). The CDR3 nucleotides read TGTGCCACCAGCTCCAGGACAGGATACAATGAGCAGTTCTTC. It codes for CATSSRTGYNEQFF. Looking up the rest from reference TRBV15 and TRBJ2-1 gives the full variable domain: DAMVIQNPRYQVTQFGKPVTLSCSQTLNHNVMYWYQQKSSQAPKLLFHYYDKDFNNEADTPDNFQSRRPNTSFCFLDIRSPGLGDTAMYLCATSSRTGYNEQFFGPGTRLTVL.

J is TRBJ2-5 and V is TRBV5-1; D gene unclear. This CDR3 is built from 14 residues. Trimming shortened V by 0 bases and J by 0 bases, and 6 bases separated the two germline ends. CDR1 SGHRS and CDR2 YFSETQ come from the germline V gene. The CDR3 here is CASSLVVNQETQYF. Here the CDR3 DNA reads TGCGCCAGCAGCTTGGTGGTCAACCAAGAGACCCAGTACTTC.

The chain joins TRBV7-3 to TRBJ2-7; D is possibly TRBD1 (6 bases). V gave up 2 bases and J gave up 7 bases, with 12 bases separating them. The germline V gene encodes CDR1 SGHTA and CDR2 FQGTGA. The CDR3 totals 13 residues. DNA of the CDR3: TGTGCCAGCAGCTTACGCAGGGGTGCGGAGCAGTACTTC. It translates to CASSLRRGAEQYF.

This chain uses TRBV27 with TRBJ2-7; D gene ambiguous. The germline V and J ends were trimmed by 6 bases and 0 bases, with 12 bases remaining between them. This CDR3 spans 14 amino acids. The germline CDR1 and CDR2 sequences are MNHEY and SMNVEV (reference sequence). This chain's CDR3 is CASSLDIHSYEQYV. In DNA form, the CDR3 reads TGTGCCAGCAGCCTTGACATTCACTCCTACGAGCAGTACGTC.

This clone has a handful of counts. The chain employs TRBV5-1 and TRBJ2-1, with D maybe TRBD1 (6 bases). CDR1 is SGHRS and CDR2 is YFSETQ in the germline V gene. The CDR3 runs to 16 residues. Trimming cost V 0 bases and J 3 bases, with 13 bases left between them. In DNA form, the CDR3 reads TGCGCCAGCAGCTTGGATAGGGACACGCACTACAATGAGCAGTTCTTC. Amino acid sequence: CASSLDRDTHYNEQFF.

The chain couples TRBV2 to TRBJ2-6; D tentatively fits TRBD1 or TRBD2 (5 bases each). Trimming stripped 9 bases from V and 2 bases from J, with 8 bases between. Germline values: CDR1 SNHLY, CDR2 FYNNEI. The CDR3 runs to 13 residues. The CDR3: CARWGTGANVLTF. The CDR3 bases are TGTGCCAGGTGGGGGACTGGGGCCAACGTCCTGACTTTC.

The rearrangement links TRBV7-2 to TRBJ2-2; maybe TRBD2 (6 bases). The CDR3 sequence is 15 residues long. V gave up 5 bases and J gave up 5 bases, with 15 bases separating them. Germline V gene lookup returns CDR1 SGHTA and CDR2 FQGNSA. For the CDR3, the DNA is TGTGCCAGCAGCGCCCGGGGGTTGATTACCGGGGAGCTGTTTTTT. It specifies CASSARGLITGELFF. Full variable domain (outside the CDR3, taken from reference TRBV7-2 and TRBJ2-2): GAGVSQSPSNKVTEKGKDVELRCDPISGHTALYWYRQSLGQGLEFLIYFQGNSAPDKSGLPSDRFSAERTGGSVSTLTIQRTQQEDSAVYLCASSARGLITGELFFGEGSRLTVL.

The chain joins TRBV7-2 to TRBJ1-2; 9 positions agree with TRBD1. Germline V gives CDR1 SGHTA, CDR2 FQGNSA. CDR3 length: 16 amino acids. V shed 1 base and J 2 bases; nucleotides not matched to a gene: 5. DNA of the CDR3: TGTGCCAGCAGCTTAGATTCCGGGACAGGGAACTATGGCTACACCTTC. Translating gives CASSLDSGTGNYGYTF.

The chain links TRBV25-1 to TRBJ2-3; 14 nucleotides match TRBD2. The germline CDR1 and CDR2 sequences are MGHDK and SYGVNS. The CDR3 contains 17 residues. J was trimmed by 4 bases and V by 8 bases; bases with no gene match: 11. CDR3 residues: CASESGTSGSGADTQYF. DNA for the CDR3: TGTGCCAGCGAATCCGGGACTAGCGGGAGCGGGGCAGATACGCAGTATTTT.

A few counts support this clone. J is TRBJ2-5 and V is TRBV28, with 16 bases matching TRBD2. V lost 8 bases to trimming and J lost 7 bases; unmatched junction nucleotides: 16. Germline V gene sequence: CDR1 MDHEN, CDR2 SYDVKM. This CDR3 has 18 amino acids. The CDR3 sequence is CASARGGLAGGRFGTQYF. The CDR3 DNA reads as TGTGCCAGCGCCCGAGGGGGACTAGCGGGAGGGAGATTCGGGACCCAGTACTTC.

This clone was counted a single time. The CDR3, as DNA: TGTGCCAGCAGCTCTACTCGGACTAGCGGGAGATTCGATACGCAGTATTTT. It specifies CASSSTRTSGRFDTQYF. The V and J genes are TRBV7-2 and TRBJ2-3, with 13 bases that match TRBD2. The CDR3 runs 17 residues. Germline V gene lookup returns CDR1 SGHTA and CDR2 FQGNSA. V was pared by 4 bases and J by 6 bases, with 10 bases of the junction left unmatched. The full variable domain, in which reference TRBV7-2 and TRBJ2-3 provide the parts outside the CDR3, is GAGVSQSPSNKVTEKGKDVELRCDPISGHTALYWYRQSLGQGLEFLIYFQGNSAPDKSGLPSDRFSAERTGGSVSTLTIQRTQQEDSAVYLCASSSTRTSGRFDTQYFGPGTRLTVL.

This chain uses TRBV10-3 with TRBJ2-2, with D possibly being TRBD2 (5 bases). V lost 10 bases, J lost 2 bases, and 14 bases lay in between. Looked up from germline, CDR1 is ENHRY and CDR2 is SYGVKD. The CDR3 has 14 residues. CDR3 in amino acids: CATLRETNTGELFF. CDR3 nucleotides: TGTGCCACCCTCCGGGAAACTAACACCGGGGAGCTGTTTTTT.

J is TRBJ2-1 and V is TRBV9; D may be TRBD1 or TRBD2 (5 bases each). This CDR3 has 12 amino acids. V was trimmed by 3 bases and J by 16 bases, leaving 17 bases between them. From germline, CDR1 is SGDLS and CDR2 YYNGEE. Here the CDR3 reads CASSATPGRRFF. The CDR3 DNA reads TGTGCCAGCAGCGCCACACCGGGACGCCGTTTCTTC.

This clone appeared a single time. The rearrangement uses TRBV19 and TRBJ1-1; perhaps TRBD1 as D (5 bases). Germline V gene sequence: CDR1 LNHDA, CDR2 SQIVND (reference sequence). The CDR3 extends over 15 amino acids. The ends were cut back, 3 bases at V and 3 bases at J, with 14 bases in the middle. The DNA of the CDR3 is TGTGCCAGTAGTATGGGGGGGATTGTTGACACTGAAGCTTTCTTT. Residues: CASSMGGIVDTEAFF.